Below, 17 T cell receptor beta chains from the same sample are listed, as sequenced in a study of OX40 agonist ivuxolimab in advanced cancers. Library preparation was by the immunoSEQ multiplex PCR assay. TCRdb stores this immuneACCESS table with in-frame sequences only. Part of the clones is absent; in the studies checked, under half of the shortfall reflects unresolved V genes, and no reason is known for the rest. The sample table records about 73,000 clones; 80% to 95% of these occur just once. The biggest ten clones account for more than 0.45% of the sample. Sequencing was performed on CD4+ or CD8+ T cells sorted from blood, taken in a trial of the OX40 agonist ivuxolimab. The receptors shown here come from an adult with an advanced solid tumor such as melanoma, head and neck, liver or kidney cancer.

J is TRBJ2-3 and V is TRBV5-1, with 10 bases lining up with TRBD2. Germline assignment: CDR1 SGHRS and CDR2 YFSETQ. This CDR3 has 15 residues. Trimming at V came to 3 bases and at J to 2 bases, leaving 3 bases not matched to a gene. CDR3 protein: CASSWGLANTDTQYF. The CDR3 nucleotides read TGCGCCAGCAGCTGGGGACTAGCGAACACAGATACGCAGTATTTT.

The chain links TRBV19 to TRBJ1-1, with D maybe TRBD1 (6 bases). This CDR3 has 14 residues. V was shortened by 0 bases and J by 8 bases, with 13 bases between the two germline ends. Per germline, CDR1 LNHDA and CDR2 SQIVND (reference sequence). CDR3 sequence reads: CASSIEDSGKEAFF. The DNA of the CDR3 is TGTGCCAGTAGTATAGAGGACAGCGGTAAGGAAGCTTTCTTT.

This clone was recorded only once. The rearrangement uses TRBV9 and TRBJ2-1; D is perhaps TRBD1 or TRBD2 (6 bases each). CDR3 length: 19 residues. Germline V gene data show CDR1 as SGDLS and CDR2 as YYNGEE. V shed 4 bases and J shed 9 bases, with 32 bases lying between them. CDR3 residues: CASSSSRLGSEGGFSEQFF. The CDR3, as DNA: TGTGCCAGCAGCTCTAGCCGATTAGGAAGCGAAGGGGGGTTCAGTGAGCAGTTCTTC.

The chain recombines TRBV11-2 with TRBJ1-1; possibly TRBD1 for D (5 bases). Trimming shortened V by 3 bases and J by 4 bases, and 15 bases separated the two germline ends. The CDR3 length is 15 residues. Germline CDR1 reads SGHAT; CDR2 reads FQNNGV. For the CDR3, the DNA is TGTGCCAGCAGCTTGGTTGGGGGGTTCGCCACTGAAGCTTTCTTT. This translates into CASSLVGGFATEAFF.

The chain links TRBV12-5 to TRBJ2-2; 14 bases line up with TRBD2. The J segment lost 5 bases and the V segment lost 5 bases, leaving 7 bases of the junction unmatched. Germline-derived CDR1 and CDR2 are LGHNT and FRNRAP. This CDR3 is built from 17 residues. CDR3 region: CASGPGTSGRLTGELFF. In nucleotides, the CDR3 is TGTGCTAGTGGTCCCGGGACTAGCGGGAGACTGACCGGGGAGCTGTTTTTT.

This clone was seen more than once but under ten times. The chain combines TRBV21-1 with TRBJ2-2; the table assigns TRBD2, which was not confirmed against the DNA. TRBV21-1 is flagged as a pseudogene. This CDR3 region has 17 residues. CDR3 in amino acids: CASSKDVASANTGELFF. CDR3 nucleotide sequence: TGTGCCAGCAGCAAAGACGTGGCTAGCGCGAACACCGGGGAGCTGTTTTTT.

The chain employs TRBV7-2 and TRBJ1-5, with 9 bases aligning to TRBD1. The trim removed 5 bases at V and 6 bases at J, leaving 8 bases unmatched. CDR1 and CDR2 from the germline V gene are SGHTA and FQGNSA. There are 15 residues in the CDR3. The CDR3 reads CASSTRQGGGQPQHF. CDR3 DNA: TGTGCCAGCAGCACAAGACAGGGGGGGGGTCAGCCCCAGCATTTT.

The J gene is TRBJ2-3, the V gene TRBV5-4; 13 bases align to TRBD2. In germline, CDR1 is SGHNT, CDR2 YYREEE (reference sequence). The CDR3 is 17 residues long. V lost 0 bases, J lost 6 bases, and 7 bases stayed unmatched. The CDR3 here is CASSLARGLAGADTQYF. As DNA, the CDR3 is TGTGCCAGCAGCTTGGCCCGAGGACTAGCGGGAGCGGATACGCAGTATTTT.

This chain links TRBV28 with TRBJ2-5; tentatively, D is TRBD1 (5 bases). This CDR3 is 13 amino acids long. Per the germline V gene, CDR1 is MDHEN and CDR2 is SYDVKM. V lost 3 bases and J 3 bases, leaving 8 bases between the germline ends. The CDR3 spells CASSFVQEETQYF. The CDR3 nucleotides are TGTGCCAGCAGTTTTGTACAGGAAGAGACCCAGTACTTC.

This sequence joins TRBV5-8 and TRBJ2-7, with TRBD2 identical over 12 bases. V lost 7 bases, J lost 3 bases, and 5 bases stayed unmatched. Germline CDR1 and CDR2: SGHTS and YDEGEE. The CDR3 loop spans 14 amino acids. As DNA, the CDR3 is TGTGCCAGCTCGACTAGCGGGAGAGGCTACGAGCAGTACTTC. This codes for CASSTSGRGYEQYF.

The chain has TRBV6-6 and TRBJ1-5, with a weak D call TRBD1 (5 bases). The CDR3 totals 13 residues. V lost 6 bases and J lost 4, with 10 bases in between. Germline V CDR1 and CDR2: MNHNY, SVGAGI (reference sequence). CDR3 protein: CASRFDRNQPQHF. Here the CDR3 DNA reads TGTGCCAGCAGATTTGACAGAAATCAGCCCCAGCATTTT.

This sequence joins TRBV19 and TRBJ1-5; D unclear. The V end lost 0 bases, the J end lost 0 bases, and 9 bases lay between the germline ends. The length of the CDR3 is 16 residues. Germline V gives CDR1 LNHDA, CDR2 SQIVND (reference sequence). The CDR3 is CASSIEHNLSNQPQHF. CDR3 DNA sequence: TGTGCCAGTAGTATAGAACACAATCTTAGCAATCAGCCCCAGCATTTT. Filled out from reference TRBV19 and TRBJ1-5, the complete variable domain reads DGGITQSPKYLFRKEGQNVTLSCEQNLNHDAMYWYRQDPGQGLRLIYYSQIVNDFQKGDIAEGYSVSREKKESFPLTVTSAQKNPTAFYLCASSIEHNLSNQPQHFGDGTRLSIL.

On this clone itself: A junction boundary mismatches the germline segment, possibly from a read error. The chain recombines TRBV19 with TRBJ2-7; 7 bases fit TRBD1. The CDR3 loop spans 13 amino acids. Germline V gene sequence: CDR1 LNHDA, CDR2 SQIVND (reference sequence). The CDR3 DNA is TGTGCCTCCACGGACAGGAGCTCCTACGGGCAGTACTTC. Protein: CASTDRSSYGQYF.

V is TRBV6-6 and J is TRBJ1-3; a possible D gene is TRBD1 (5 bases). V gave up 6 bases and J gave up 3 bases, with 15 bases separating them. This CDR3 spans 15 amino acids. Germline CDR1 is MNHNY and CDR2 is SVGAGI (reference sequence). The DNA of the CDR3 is TGTGCCAGCAGCACTGTTCGACAGATTGGAAACACCATATATTTT. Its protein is CASSTVRQIGNTIYF.

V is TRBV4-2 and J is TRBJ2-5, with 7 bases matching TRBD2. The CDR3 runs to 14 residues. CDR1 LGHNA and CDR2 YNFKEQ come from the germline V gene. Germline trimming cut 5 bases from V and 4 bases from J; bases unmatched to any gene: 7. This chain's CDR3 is CASSSIAGAETQYF. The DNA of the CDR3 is TGTGCCAGCAGCTCAATAGCGGGTGCAGAGACCCAGTACTTC.

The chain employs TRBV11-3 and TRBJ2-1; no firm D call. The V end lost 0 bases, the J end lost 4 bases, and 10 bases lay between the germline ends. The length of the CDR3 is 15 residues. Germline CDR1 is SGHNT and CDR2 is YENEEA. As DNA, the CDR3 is TGTGCCAGCAGCTTAGAGACCAGAAGGTACAATGAGCAGTTCTTC. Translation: CASSLETRRYNEQFF.

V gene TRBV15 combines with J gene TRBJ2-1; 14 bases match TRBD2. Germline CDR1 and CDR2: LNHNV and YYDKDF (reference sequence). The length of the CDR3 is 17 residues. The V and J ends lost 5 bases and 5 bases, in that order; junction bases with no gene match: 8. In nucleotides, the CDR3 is TGTGCCACCAGCCGACTAGCGGGAGGGAGAGGAGACAATGAGCAGTTCTTC. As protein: CATSRLAGGRGDNEQFF.